A selection of T cell receptor beta chains follows, all from one sample in a study of OX40 agonist ivuxolimab in advanced cancers. The method was immunoSEQ multiplex PCR; TCRdb's version includes in-frame clones alone and lacks a portion of them. The table includes about 80,000 clones, around 94% detected once. The specimen comprised CD4+ or CD8+ T cells sorted from blood, sampled in a trial of the OX40 agonist ivuxolimab. The receptors here all came from an adult with an advanced solid tumor such as melanoma, head and neck, liver or kidney cancer. Each CDR3 is given with its conserved first and last residue. A D gene is named only where the DNA matches it firmly. Clone sizes are given selectively: once, few, many, or a class where the clone is expanded.

NA NA TRBJ2-7 TRBV18 CASQGSLTYEQYF TGTGCCAGCCAAGGGAGTCTAACCTACGAGCAGTACTTC
NA NA TRBJ1-6 TRBV5-4 CASSLAAVDNSPLHF TGTGCCAGCAGCTTGGCCGCGGTGGATAATTCACCCCTCCACTTT
NA NA TRBJ2-1 TRBV19 CATGLSAAGAYNEQFF TGTGCCACTGGCCTCTCGGCGGCAGGGGCCTACAATGAGCAGTTCTTC
few TRBD2 TRBJ2-1 TRBV18 CASSRGLAEQFF TGTGCCAGCTCAAGGGGACTAGCGGAGCAGTTCTTC
NA NA TRBJ2-5 TRBV20-1 CSARMWETQYF TGCAGTGCTAGAATGTGGGAGACCCAGTACTTC
NA NA TRBJ1-3 TRBV29-1 CSVFSVSGNTIYF TGCAGCGTCTTCAGTGTGTCTGGAAACACCATATATTTT
NA TRBD1 TRBJ1-2 TRBV11-3 CASSPTEWDRAYTF TGTGCCAGCAGCCCTACGGAGTGGGACAGGGCCTACACCTTC
NA NA TRBJ1-2 TRBV28 CASSLVTPPGYTF TGTGCCAGCAGTTTAGTAACCCCCCCTGGCTACACCTTC
NA NA TRBJ1-3 TRBV25-1 CASKFGAGNTIYF TGTGCCAGCAAGTTCGGGGCCGGAAACACCATATATTTT
few NA TRBJ1-5 TRBV5-1 CASSLQGLGNQPQHF TGCGCCAGCAGCTTACAGGGTCTGGGCAATCAGCCCCAGCATTTT
NA NA TRBJ2-5 TRBV5-4 CASSLVERALKTQYF TGTGCCAGCAGCTTGGTCGAGCGGGCCCTAAAGACCCAGTACTTC
NA NA TRBJ1-1 TRBV10-2 CASSEEGRAFF TGCGCCAGCAGTGAAGAGGGAAGGGCTTTCTTT
NA NA TRBJ2-1 TRBV9 CASSVVAAKGNEQFF TGTGCCAGCAGCGTAGTAGCGGCCAAGGGTAATGAGCAGTTCTTC
NA TRBD1 TRBJ1-1 TRBV19 CASSKRGQGVNTEAFF TGTGCCAGTAGTAAAAGGGGACAGGGGGTGAACACTGAAGCTTTCTTT
NA TRBD1 TRBJ2-7 TRBV7-9 CASSPFRDRGYEQYF TGTGCCAGCAGCCCATTCCGGGACAGGGGATACGAGCAGTACTTC
NA NA TRBJ2-3 TRBV19 CASSMLGYPGSTDTQYF TGTGCCAGTAGTATGTTAGGCTACCCGGGGAGCACAGATACGCAGTATTTT
NA NA TRBJ1-2 TRBV19 CASSPPGTAVGFYGYTF TGTGCCAGTAGTCCTCCTGGGACGGCGGTAGGGTTCTATGGCTACACCTTC
NA TRBD1 TRBJ1-4 TRBV29-1 CSVYRGGFNEKLFF TGCAGCGTTTACAGAGGGGGCTTTAATGAAAAACTGTTTTTT
NA NA TRBJ2-2 TRBV28 CASSFQGRPDTGELFF TGTGCCAGCAGTTTTCAGGGGCGGCCCGACACCGGGGAGCTGTTTTTT
NA TRBD2 TRBJ2-1 TRBV4-2 CASSQRLAGYNEQFF TGTGCCAGCAGCCAGAGACTAGCGGGATACAATGAGCAGTTCTTC
NA NA TRBJ2-1 TRBV27 CASRAGLTYNEQFF TGTGCCAGCAGGGCGGGCCTCACCTACAATGAGCAGTTCTTC
few NA TRBJ2-2 TRBV11-1 CASSPHAGELFF TGTGCCAGCAGCCCTCATGCCGGGGAGCTGTTTTTT
NA NA TRBJ2-3 TRBV28 CASSLAPRLGRDTQYF TGTGCCAGCAGTTTAGCCCCTCGACTAGGAAGAGATACGCAGTATTTT
NA NA TRBJ1-5 TRBV14 CASSLNGLGNQPQHF TGTGCCAGCAGCCTGAACGGGCTGGGCAATCAGCCCCAGCATTTT
once TRBD2 TRBJ2-3 TRBV4-2 CASSQVGTSGSKTDTQYF TGTGCCAGCAGCCAAGTCGGGACTAGCGGGAGTAAGACAGATACGCAGTATTTT
NA NA TRBJ2-7 TRBV7-2 CASSYSSGRVYEQYF TGTGCCAGCAGCTACTCTTCGGGGCGGGTCTACGAGCAGTACTTC
NA NA TRBJ1-2 TRBV18 CASSPGQLFNYGYTF TGTGCCAGCTCACCGGGTCAGCTTTTTAACTATGGCTACACCTTC
NA NA TRBJ2-6 TRBV29-1 CSVGHSGANVLTF TGCAGCGTGGGACACTCTGGGGCCAACGTCCTGACTTTC
NA NA TRBJ2-3 TRBV6-4 CASSEGRASTDTQYF TGTGCCAGCAGTGAGGGCAGAGCTAGCACAGATACGCAGTATTTT
NA TRBD2 TRBJ2-5 TRBV11-3 CASSLASGSGETQYF TGTGCCAGCAGCTTAGCTAGCGGGAGCGGGGAGACCCAGTACTTC
NA TRBD1 TRBJ2-6 TRBV28 CASSTPQGASSGANVLTF TGTGCCAGCAGTACACCACAGGGGGCTAGCTCTGGGGCCAACGTCCTGACTTTC
few NA TRBJ2-1 TRBV7-2 CASSLSIGSYNEQFF TGTGCCAGCAGCTTGAGTATCGGCTCCTACAATGAGCAGTTCTTC
NA NA TRBJ2-5 TRBV20-1 CSALAAETQYF TGCAGCGCACTAGCTGCTGAGACCCAGTACTTC
NA NA TRBJ1-2 TRBV28 CATRGVSNYGYTF TGTGCCACCCGGGGGGTTTCTAACTATGGCTACACCTTC
NA NA TRBJ1-5 TRBV4-1 CASSQVGGQPQHF TGCGCCAGCAGCCAAGTTGGAGGTCAGCCCCAGCATTTT
NA NA TRBJ1-1 TRBV6-5 CASSYSGAINEAFF TGTGCCAGCAGTTACTCAGGGGCCATTAATGAAGCTTTCTTT
NA NA TRBJ1-5 TRBV30 CAWGSGLYSNQPQHF TGTGCCTGGGGCTCAGGCTTATATAGCAATCAGCCCCAGCATTTT
NA TRBD1 TRBJ1-1 TRBV7-9 CASSSGQALNTEAFF TGTGCCAGCAGCTCGGGACAGGCTTTGAACACTGAAGCTTTCTTT
NA TRBD2 TRBJ2-2 TRBV4-2 CASSPRGLAGVTGELFF TGTGCCAGCAGCCCTCGGGGGCTAGCGGGAGTTACTGGGGAGCTGTTTTTT
NA TRBD1 TRBJ2-2 TRBV7-2 CASSRQGAVDGELFF TGTGCCAGCAGCCGACAGGGGGCGGTTGACGGGGAGCTGTTTTTT
NA TRBD1 TRBJ1-2 TRBV5-1 CASSQQGAGGYTF TGCGCCAGCAGCCAACAGGGGGCAGGCGGCTACACCTTC
NA TRBD1 TRBJ2-5 TRBV5-1 CASSFGPGTGGETQYF TGCGCCAGCAGCTTTGGCCCCGGGACAGGAGGAGAGACCCAGTACTTC
NA TRBD2 TRBJ2-1 TRBV28 CASSLGGLAGGRGEQFF TGTGCCAGCAGTTTAGGAGGACTAGCGGGAGGGAGGGGTGAGCAGTTCTTC
NA NA TRBJ2-1 TRBV13 CASSLANTRGREKSNEQFF TGTGCCAGCAGCTTAGCCAACACACGAGGACGGGAAAAGAGCAATGAGCAGTTCTTC
NA TRBD1 TRBJ2-7 TRBV7-2 CASSPDRGTNYEQYF TGTGCCAGCAGCCCTGACAGGGGAACCAACTACGAGCAGTACTTC
NA NA TRBJ1-5 TRBV5-6 CASSLRGSNQPQHF TGTGCCAGCAGCTTGCGTGGTAGCAATCAGCCCCAGCATTTT
NA TRBD2 TRBJ2-1 TRBV11-3 CASSLRLAGGNEQFF TGTGCCAGCAGCTTAAGACTAGCGGGAGGAAATGAGCAGTTCTTC
NA TRBD1 TRBJ2-3 TRBV19 CASRTGTGGSDTQYF TGTGCCAGTAGAACCGGGACAGGGGGCTCAGATACGCAGTATTTT
NA NA TRBJ2-7 TRBV11-3 CASSQDRNYEQYF TGTGCCAGCAGTCAAGACAGGAACTACGAGCAGTACTTC
NA TRBD1 TRBJ2-7 TRBV18 CASSPNRGPYEQYF TGTGCCAGCTCACCTAACAGGGGGCCTTACGAGCAGTACTTC
NA NA TRBJ2-7 TRBV27 CASSLRGSYEQYF TGTGCCAGCAGTTTGCGGGGTTCCTACGAGCAGTACTTC
once NA TRBJ2-5 TRBV5-8 CASRTPLGTQYF TGTGCCAGCAGGACACCACTCGGGACCCAGTACTTC
once TRBD1 TRBJ1-2 TRBV5-6 CASSPGTGGSSYGYTF TGTGCCAGCAGCCCCGGGACAGGGGGATCCTCGTATGGCTACACCTTC
NA NA TRBJ2-7 TRBV18 CASSPGEALTYEQYF TGTGCCAGCTCACCGGGGGAAGCTCTCACCTACGAGCAGTACTTC
once NA TRBJ1-1 TRBV7-8 CASSFQGQSTEAFF TGTGCCAGCAGCTTCCAGGGCCAATCGACTGAAGCTTTCTTT
NA NA TRBJ2-1 TRBV7-6 CASSGGGDEQFF TGTGCCAGCAGCGGAGGGGGCGATGAGCAGTTCTTC
NA TRBD2 TRBJ2-1 TRBV29-1 CSVLGGASSYNEQFF TGCAGCGTTCTGGGAGGGGCAAGCTCCTACAATGAGCAGTTCTTC
NA NA TRBJ2-5 TRBV28 CASSFSGNQETQYF TGTGCCAGCAGTTTCTCGGGGAACCAAGAGACCCAGTACTTC
NA NA TRBJ1-2 TRBV28 CASSFTGQYGYTF TGTGCCAGCAGTTTTACCGGACAGTATGGCTACACCTTC